This TCR beta chain originates from a study of blood T cell repertoires in COVID-19. Study background: Both acute and convalescent COVID-19 samples were obtained from the United States, Italy and Spain. PBMCs, B-cell-depleted T cells, or T cells provided the cDNA or gDNA that made up the material.

Original processing methods: Reference gene primer amplification yielded estimated nucleated cell counts. Measured with immunoSEQ multiplex PCR; TCRdb has only the in-frame clones, and not every one. V, J and clone size derive from that table, while D and trimming were established from the DNA sequence. The sample lists approximately 170,000 clones, around 85% occurring once. The CDR3 spans 14 residues. The V gene's germline CDR1 is SGHRS and CDR2 YFSETQ. J lost 5 bases, V lost 2 bases, and 4 bases had no gene match. The chain has TRBV5-1 and TRBJ2-1; TRBD1 agrees at 7 bases. The TCR sequence derives from a man aged 60-69 years who had recovered from COVID-19. Sequencing was carried out using peripheral blood. CDR3 nucleotide sequence: TGCGCCAGCAGCTTCGGGACAGCCAACAATGAGCAGTTCTTC. Protein product: CASSFGTANNEQFF.